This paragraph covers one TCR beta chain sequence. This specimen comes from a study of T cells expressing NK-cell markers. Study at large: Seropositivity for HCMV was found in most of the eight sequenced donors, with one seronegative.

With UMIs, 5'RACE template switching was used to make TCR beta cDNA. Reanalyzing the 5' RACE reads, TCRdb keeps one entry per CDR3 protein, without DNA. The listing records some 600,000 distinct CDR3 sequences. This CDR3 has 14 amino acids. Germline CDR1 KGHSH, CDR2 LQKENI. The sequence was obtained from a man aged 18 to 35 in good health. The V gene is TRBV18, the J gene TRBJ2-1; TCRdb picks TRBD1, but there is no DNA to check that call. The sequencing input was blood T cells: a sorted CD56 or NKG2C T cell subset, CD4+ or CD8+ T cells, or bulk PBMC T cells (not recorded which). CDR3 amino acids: CASSPTKGYNEQFF.